The table lists the clone carrying this TCR beta chain with a few counts. These data belong to a study of T cell responses to AZD1222 COVID-19 vaccine. Germline CDR1 is MNHEY and CDR2 is SVGAGI. This CDR3 is built from 13 residues. Deletions cut 4 bases from V and 1 base from J, with 7 bases between. The protocol was immunoSEQ multiplex PCR, while the TCRdb copy is restricted to in-frame clones and leaves out a portion. The sample gives 150,000 to 200,000 clones, roughly 92% of which show up once; around 1.3% is in the top ten. The receptor comes from an adult who received the AZD1222 COVID-19 vaccine. The rearrangement links TRBV6-5 to TRBJ1-1, with D unresolved. Specimen: peripheral blood, collected 28 days after the second AZD1222 dose. The CDR3 nucleotides are TGTGCCAGCAGTTCTGGGTGGAACACTGAAGCTTTCTTT. Protein: CASSSGWNTEAFF.